This TCR beta chain is from a study of cytomegalovirus exposure and HLA in healthy donors. The length of the CDR3 is 14 residues. The germline V gene has CDR1 SGHAT and CDR2 FQNNGV. Trimming shortened V by 0 bases and J by 1 base, and 7 bases separated the two germline ends. Those who donated were healthy bone marrow donors. Use of 60 Vbeta and 13 Jbeta primers characterized the PCR. Authors' data handling: In a later analysis, 80 million to 100 million unique TCR beta chains included roughly 11 million shared by two or more donors. The table came from immunoSEQ multiplex PCR; TCRdb's copy has only in-frame clones and leaves some out. The DNA gave D and trimming, while V, J and clone size come from that table. This table has about 200,000 clones, approximately 86% appearing once.

The chain uses TRBV11-2 and TRBJ2-7; maybe TRBD2 (6 bases). The specimen was PBMCs. This clonotype was sampled from a woman aged 25-40 years in good health and CMV-seronegative. The DNA for the CDR3 is TGTGCCAGCAGCTTAGACCGGGGGTCCTACGAGCAGTACTTC. Translated: CASSLDRGSYEQYF.